This T cell receptor beta chain was captured by sequencing in a study of blood T cell repertoires in COVID-19. Study context: COVID-19 samples, acute and convalescent, were from the United States, Italy and Spain. T cells, B-cell-depleted T cells, or PBMCs provided the cDNA or gDNA that served as material.

Trimming removed 4 bases from V and 4 bases from J, with 9 bases in between. This CDR3 region has 13 residues. CDR1 is LGHNA, CDR2 YNFKEQ, per germline. Original analysis: Nucleated cell number was recorded as an estimate derived from reference gene primer amplification. Some clones are missing from TCRdb's copy, which holds only in-frame ones; the method was immunoSEQ multiplex PCR. The V and J calls and the clone size are those of that table, but D and trimming were determined from the DNA. This table holds 90,000 or so clones, 65% to 90% found once. The source is a man between 60 and 70 years old with acute or convalescent COVID-19. Input material: peripheral blood. The V gene is TRBV4-2, the J gene TRBJ2-3, with D perhaps matching TRBD2 (5 bases). The CDR3 here is CASSPEGSDTQYF. The CDR3 DNA reads TGTGCCAGCAGCCCCGAGGGTTCAGATACGCAGTATTTT.